The T cell receptor (beta chain) under discussion was sequenced for a study of blood T cells in healthy people across ages. Between the trimmed V and J ends, which lost 7 bases and 4 bases, there was a span of 10 bases. The CDR3 has 11 residues. Germline values: CDR1 SQVTM, CDR2 ANQGSEA. PCR was performed a second time for 7 to 11 cycles using a sample-barcoded 5' primer and a J-beta primer mix. TCRdb fed the 5' RACE reads into MiXCR, producing one record per CDR3 protein. This sample yields about 1,600,000 distinct CDR3 sequences, of which roughly 45% are seen a single time; under 8% belongs to the top ten. This clonotype was observed a handful of times.

V gene TRBV29-1 combines with J gene TRBJ1-2; D is undetermined. This receptor was obtained from a woman aged 18-30 years in good health. Source material: blood. CDR3 amino acids: CSAEMGYGYTF. In nucleotides, the CDR3 is TGCAGCGCTGAGATGGGCTATGGCTACACCTTC.